This T cell receptor (gamma chain) emerged from a study of gamma-delta T cells after stem cell transplantation. In its sample, this clone was seen a few times. From germline, CDR1 is EGSNGY and CDR2 YDSYNSKV. The CDR3 is 11 residues long. TCRdb re-called clones from the RT-PCR reads using CATT. This sample has about 1,100 gamma-chain clones, with 20% to 30% found just once. The V gene was identified as TRGV2, while no J gene was called. This TCR came from a human donor. It is not recorded whose cells these are; they may come from a transplant donor. Input material: gamma-delta T cells. CDR3 region: CATWDGPGVLF. CDR3 nucleotides: TGTGCCACCTGGGACGGGCCGGGGGTCCTCTTT.